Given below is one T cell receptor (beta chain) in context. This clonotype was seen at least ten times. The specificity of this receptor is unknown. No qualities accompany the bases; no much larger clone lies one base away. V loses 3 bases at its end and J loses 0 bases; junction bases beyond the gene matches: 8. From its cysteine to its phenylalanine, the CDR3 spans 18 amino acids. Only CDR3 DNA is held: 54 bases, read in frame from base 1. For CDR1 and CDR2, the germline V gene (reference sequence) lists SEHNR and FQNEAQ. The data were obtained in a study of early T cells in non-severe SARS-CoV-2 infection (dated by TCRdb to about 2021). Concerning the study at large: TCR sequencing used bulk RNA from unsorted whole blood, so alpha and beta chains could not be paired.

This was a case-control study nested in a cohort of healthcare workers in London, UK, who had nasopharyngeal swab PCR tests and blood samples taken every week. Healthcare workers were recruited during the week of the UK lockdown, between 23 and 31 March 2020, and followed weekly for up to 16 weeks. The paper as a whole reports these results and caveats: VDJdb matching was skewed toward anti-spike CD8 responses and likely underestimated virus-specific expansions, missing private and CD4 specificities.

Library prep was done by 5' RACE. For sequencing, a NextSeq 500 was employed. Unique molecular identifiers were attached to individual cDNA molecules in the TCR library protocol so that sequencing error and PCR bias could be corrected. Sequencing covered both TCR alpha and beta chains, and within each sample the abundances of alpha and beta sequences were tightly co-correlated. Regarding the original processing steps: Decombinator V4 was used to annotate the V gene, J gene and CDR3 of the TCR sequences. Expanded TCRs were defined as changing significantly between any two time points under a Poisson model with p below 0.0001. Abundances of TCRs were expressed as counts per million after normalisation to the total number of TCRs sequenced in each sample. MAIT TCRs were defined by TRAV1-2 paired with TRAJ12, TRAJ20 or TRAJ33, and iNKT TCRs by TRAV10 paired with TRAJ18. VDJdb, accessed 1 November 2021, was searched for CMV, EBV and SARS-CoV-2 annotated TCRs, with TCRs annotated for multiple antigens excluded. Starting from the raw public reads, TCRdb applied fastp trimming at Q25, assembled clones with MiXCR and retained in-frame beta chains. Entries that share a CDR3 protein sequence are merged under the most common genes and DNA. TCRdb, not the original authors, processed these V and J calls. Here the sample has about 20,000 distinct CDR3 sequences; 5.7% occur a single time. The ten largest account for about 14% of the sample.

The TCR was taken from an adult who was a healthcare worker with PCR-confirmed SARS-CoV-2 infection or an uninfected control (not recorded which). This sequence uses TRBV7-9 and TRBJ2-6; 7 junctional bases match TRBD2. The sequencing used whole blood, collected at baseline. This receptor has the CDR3 CASSFRASGVSGANVLTF. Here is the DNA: TGTGCCAGCAGCTTTCGGGCCAGCGGGGTCTCTGGGGCCAACGTCCTGACTTTC.